These T cell receptor beta chains were read from a single sample in a study of CD8+CD57+ T cells in acquired aplastic anemia. In TCRdb, the reads were re-called with MiXCR into one record per CDR3 protein. The sample holds around 430,000 distinct CDR3 sequences; around a third are singletons and the top ten take about 0.8%. Sequenced material: sorted CD4+, CD8+, or CD8+CD57+ T cells (not recorded which) from PBMCs. The receptors were sampled from a human donor with aplastic anemia. CDR3s include the opening cysteine and the closing phenylalanine or tryptophan. D genes are given only for firm matches. Size is stated for part of the rows, as once, few or many counts, or as a class when the clone is expanded.

many,TRBV11-2,TRBD1,TRBJ2-3,CASSPGQGSADTQYF,TGTGCCAGCAGCCCCGGACAGGGGAGCGCAGATACGCAGTATTTT
many,TRBV20-1,NA,TRBJ1-2,CSARQRGIAYGYTF,TGCAGTGCTAGGCAAAGGGGGATCGCCTATGGCTACACCTTC
many,TRBV19,NA,TRBJ1-1,CASSNLGHANTEAFF,TGTGCCAGTAGTAACCTCGGACACGCGAACACTGAAGCTTTCTTT
many,TRBV10-3,NA,TRBJ2-3,CAISESGREPSTDTQYF,TGTGCCATCAGTGAGTCGGGACGGGAGCCTAGCACAGATACGCAGTATTTT
NA,TRBV11-2,NA,TRBJ2-7,CASSLVGGFYEQYF,TGTGCCAGCAGCTTAGTGGGGGGTTTCTACGAGCAGTACTTC
NA,TRBV14,NA,TRBJ2-1,CASSQGLYKDQYNEQFF,TGTGCCAGCAGCCAAGGGTTATACAAGGACCAATACAATGAGCAGTTCTTC
NA,TRBV10-3,NA,TRBJ1-2,CASSVTMGYTF,TGTGCCAGCAGTGTAACCATGGGCTACACCTTC
many,TRBV7-9,NA,TRBJ2-7,CASSLDGPYEQYF,TGTGCCAGCAGCCTCGACGGGCCCTACGAGCAGTACTTC
many,TRBV2,TRBD2,TRBJ2-3,CASSEVGRGTDTQYF,TGTGCCAGCAGTGAAGTCGGGAGGGGAACAGATACGCAGTATTTT
NA,TRBV7-9,NA,TRBJ2-7,CASSLEYREQYF,TGTGCCAGCAGCTTAGAATACCGCGAGCAGTACTTC
NA,TRBV4-3,NA,TRBJ2-3,CASSQGQSPKDTQYF,TGCGCCAGCAGCCAAGGACAGAGTCCCAAAGATACGCAGTATTTT
NA,TRBV20-1,TRBD1,TRBJ1-6,CSANRRTGKNSPLHF,TGCAGTGCTAACAGAAGGACAGGGAAAAATTCACCCCTCCACTTT
many,TRBV3-1,NA,TRBJ1-2,CASSTPYGYTF,TGTGCCAGCAGCACTCCCTATGGCTACACCTTC
NA,TRBV11-3,NA,TRBJ1-5,CASSQDQGNNQPQHF,TGTGCCAGCAGCCAAGACCAGGGAAATAATCAGCCCCAGCATTTT
few,TRBV9,NA,TRBJ1-1,CASSVDPPGGMNTEAFF,TGTGCCAGCAGCGTAGACCCCCCGGGGGGGATGAACACTGAAGCTTTCTTT
NA,TRBV6-1,TRBD1,TRBJ1-2,CASNTRDRGPHGYTF,TGTGCCAGCAATACCCGGGACAGGGGGCCGCATGGCTACACCTTC
NA,TRBV11-2,NA,TRBJ2-7,CASSLTLSTATSEQYF,TGTGCCAGCAGCTTAACCCTTTCGACGGCGACGTCCGAGCAGTACTTC
many,TRBV19,TRBD2,TRBJ2-7,CASSIGTSVDEQYF,TGTGCCAGTAGTATAGGGACTAGCGTCGACGAGCAGTACTTC
NA,TRBV5-1,NA,TRBJ2-1,CASSLRDDPYNEQFF,TGCGCCAGCAGCTTACGGGACGACCCCTACAATGAGCAGTTCTTC
many,TRBV7-9,TRBD1,TRBJ1-2,CASSPRTGGLYGYTF,TGTGCCAGCAGCCCTAGGACAGGGGGGCTCTATGGCTACACCTTC
NA,TRBV4-2,NA,TRBJ1-1,CASSLSRDFPGTEAFF,TGTGCCAGCAGCCTGTCCCGGGACTTCCCCGGGACTGAAGCTTTCTTT
NA,TRBV4-2,NA,TRBJ1-1,CASSQDRRMMRSGEAFF,TGTGCCAGCAGCCAAGATAGGAGGATGATGAGGTCTGGTGAAGCTTTCTTT
few,TRBV9,NA,TRBJ2-2,CASSVSGGTNTGELFF,TGTGCCAGCAGCGTAAGTGGCGGGACTAACACCGGGGAGCTGTTTTTT
few,TRBV6-6,NA,TRBJ1-1,CASSREGGMNTEAFF,TGTGCCAGCAGCAGGGAAGGGGGGATGAACACTGAAGCTTTCTTT
many,TRBV20-1,TRBD1,TRBJ1-1,CSARGDRVNTEAFF,TGCAGTGCTAGAGGGGACAGAGTGAACACTGAAGCTTTCTTT
NA,TRBV5-6,NA,TRBJ1-5,CASSLTFEGPGQPQHF,TGTGCCAGCAGCTTGACTTTTGAGGGGCCGGGCCAGCCCCAGCATTTT
NA,TRBV7-2,NA,TRBJ1-4,CASSSGGNEKLFF,TGTGCCAGCAGCTCCGGGGGGAATGAAAAACTGTTTTTT
NA,TRBV5-6,NA,TRBJ2-3,CASSPPGSFTDTQYF,TGTGCCAGCAGCCCCCCCGGGAGTTTCACAGATACGCAGTATTTT
NA,TRBV15,TRBD1,TRBJ2-7,CATSSGDRGAFSYEQYF,TGTGCCACCAGCAGCGGGGACAGGGGCGCTTTTTCCTACGAGCAGTACTTC
few,TRBV7-8,NA,TRBJ2-7,CASSLESGQYEQYF,TGTGCCAGCAGCTTAGAATCAGGGCAATACGAGCAGTACTTC
many,TRBV20-1,TRBD1,TRBJ2-7,CSATGQGFEQYF,TGCAGTGCTACCGGACAGGGCTTCGAGCAGTACTTC
few,TRBV9,NA,TRBJ1-1,CASSPATGLNTEAFF,TGTGCCAGCAGCCCGGCGACAGGATTGAACACTGAAGCTTTCTTT
many,TRBV2,NA,TRBJ1-2,CASNEDGNYGYTF,TGTGCCAGCAATGAGGACGGTAACTATGGCTACACCTTC
few,TRBV7-2,NA,TRBJ2-5,CASSPQGWYQGETQYF,TGTGCCAGCAGCCCCCAGGGGTGGTACCAGGGGGAGACCCAGTACTTC
NA,TRBV20-1,NA,TRBJ1-1,CSAARVDAEAFF,TGCAGTGCTGCCAGGGTGGATGCTGAAGCTTTCTTT
few,TRBV19,TRBD2,TRBJ2-5,CASSPRSGRETQYF,TGTGCCAGTAGTCCGAGAAGCGGGAGAGAGACCCAGTACTTC
many,TRBV19,TRBD2,TRBJ2-3,CASNHFWTSGHTDTQYF,TGTGCCAGTAACCATTTTTGGACTAGCGGGCACACAGATACGCAGTATTTT
NA,TRBV2,NA,TRBJ2-7,CASRDLQGPLYEQYF,TGTGCCAGCAGGGATCTCCAGGGGCCCCTCTACGAGCAGTACTTC
NA,TRBV11-2,NA,TRBJ2-7,CASSLDFTRGPYEQYF,TGTGCCAGCAGCTTAGATTTTACTCGCGGGCCCTACGAGCAGTACTTC
NA,TRBV4-3,TRBD1,TRBJ1-2,CASSQKPGQGVSPTNYGYTF,TGCGCCAGCAGCCAAAAACCGGGACAGGGGGTATCCCCAACTAACTATGGCTACACCTTC
NA,TRBV2,NA,TRBJ1-5,CASTQNSNQPQHF,TGTGCCAGCACCCAGAATAGCAATCAGCCCCAGCATTTT
many,TRBV7-3,NA,TRBJ1-1,CASSFGWETEAFF,TGTGCCAGCAGCTTCGGTTGGGAAACTGAAGCTTTCTTT
many,TRBV12-3/TRBV12-4,NA,TRBJ1-5,CASSAREGQPQHF,TGTGCCAGCAGTGCCCGGGAAGGTCAGCCCCAGCATTTT
NA,TRBV7-6,TRBD2,TRBJ2-1,CASSLTSGSYSYNEQFF,TGTGCCAGCAGCTTAACTAGCGGGAGTTACTCCTACAATGAGCAGTTCTTC
NA,TRBV9,NA,TRBJ2-1,CASSPLTGYNEQFF,TGTGCCAGCAGCCCTCTCACAGGGTACAATGAGCAGTTCTTC
many,TRBV10-3,NA,TRBJ1-1,CATHPNRVTEAFF,TGTGCCACTCATCCTAATCGGGTCACTGAAGCTTTCTTT
many,TRBV2,TRBD1,TRBJ1-1,CASMRQGARDTEAFF,TGTGCCAGCATGAGACAGGGGGCGAGGGACACTGAAGCTTTCTTT
many,TRBV12-3/TRBV12-4,NA,TRBJ1-6,CASSSTQGRGSPLHF,TGTGCCAGCAGTTCAACACAGGGACGGGGTTCACCCCTCCACTTT
many,TRBV20-1,NA,TRBJ2-5,CSVPQAQETQYF,TGCAGCGTTCCGCAGGCCCAAGAGACCCAGTACTTC
NA,TRBV20-1,TRBD1,TRBJ2-7,CSGGQGAYEQYF,TGCAGTGGGGGACAGGGGGCTTACGAGCAGTACTTC
NA,TRBV7-2,NA,TRBJ2-5,CASRRGASQETQYF,TGTGCCAGCAGACGAGGGGCTAGCCAAGAGACCCAGTACTTC
few,TRBV19,TRBD2,TRBJ2-3,CASQIGGVDTQYF,TGTGCCAGTCAGATCGGGGGGGTGGATACGCAGTATTTT
NA,TRBV4-2,NA,TRBJ1-4,CASSQMIQGVGNEKLFF,TGTGCCAGCAGCCAAATGATACAGGGAGTCGGTAATGAAAAACTGTTTTTT